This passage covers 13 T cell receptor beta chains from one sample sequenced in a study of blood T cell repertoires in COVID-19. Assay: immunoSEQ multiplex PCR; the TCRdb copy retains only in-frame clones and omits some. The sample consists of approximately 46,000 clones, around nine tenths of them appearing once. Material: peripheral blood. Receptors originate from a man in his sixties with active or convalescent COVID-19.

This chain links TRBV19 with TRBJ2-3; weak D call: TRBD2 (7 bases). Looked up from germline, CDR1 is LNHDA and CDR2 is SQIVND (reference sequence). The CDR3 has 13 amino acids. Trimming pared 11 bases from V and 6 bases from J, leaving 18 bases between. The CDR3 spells CAVKGGAGDTQYF. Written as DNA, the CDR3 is TGTGCCGTCAAGGGGGGGGCCGGGGATACGCAGTATTTT.

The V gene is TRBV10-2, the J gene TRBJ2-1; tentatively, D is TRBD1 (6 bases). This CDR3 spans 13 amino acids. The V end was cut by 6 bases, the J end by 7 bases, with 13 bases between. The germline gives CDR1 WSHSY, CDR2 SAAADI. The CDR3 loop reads CASRTGGANEQFF. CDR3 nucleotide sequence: TGCGCCAGCAGGACAGGTGGAGCGAATGAGCAGTTCTTC.

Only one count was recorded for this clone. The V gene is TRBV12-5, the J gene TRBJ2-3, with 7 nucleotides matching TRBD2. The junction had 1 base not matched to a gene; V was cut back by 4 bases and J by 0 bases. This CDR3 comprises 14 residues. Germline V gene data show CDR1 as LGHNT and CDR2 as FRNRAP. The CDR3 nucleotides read TGTGCTAGTGGTTGGGGAGGGAGCACAGATACGCAGTATTTT. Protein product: CASGWGGSTDTQYF. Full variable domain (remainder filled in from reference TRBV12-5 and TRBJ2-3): DARVTQTPRHKVTEMGQEVTMRCQPILGHNTVFWYRQTMMQGLELLAYFRNRAPLDDSGMPKDRFSAEMPDATLATLKIQPSEPRDSAVYFCASGWGGSTDTQYFGPGTRLTVL.

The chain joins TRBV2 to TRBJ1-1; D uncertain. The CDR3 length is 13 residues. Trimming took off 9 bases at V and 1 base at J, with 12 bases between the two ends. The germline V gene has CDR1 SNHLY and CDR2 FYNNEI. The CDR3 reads CASHGEGNTEAFF. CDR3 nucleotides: TGTGCCAGTCATGGAGAGGGGAACACTGAAGCTTTCTTT.

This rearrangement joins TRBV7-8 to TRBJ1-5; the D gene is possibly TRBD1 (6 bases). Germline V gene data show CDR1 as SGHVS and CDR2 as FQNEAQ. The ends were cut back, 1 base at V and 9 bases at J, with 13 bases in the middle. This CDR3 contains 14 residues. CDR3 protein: CASSLGGTIWPQHF. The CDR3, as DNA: TGTGCCAGCAGCTTAGGGGGGACAATTTGGCCCCAGCATTTT.

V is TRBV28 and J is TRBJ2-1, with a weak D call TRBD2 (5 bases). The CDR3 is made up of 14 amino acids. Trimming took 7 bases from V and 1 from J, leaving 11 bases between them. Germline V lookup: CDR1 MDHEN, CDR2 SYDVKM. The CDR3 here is CASNPRGSYNEQFF. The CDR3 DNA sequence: TGTGCCAGCAACCCTCGGGGATCCTACAATGAGCAGTTCTTC.

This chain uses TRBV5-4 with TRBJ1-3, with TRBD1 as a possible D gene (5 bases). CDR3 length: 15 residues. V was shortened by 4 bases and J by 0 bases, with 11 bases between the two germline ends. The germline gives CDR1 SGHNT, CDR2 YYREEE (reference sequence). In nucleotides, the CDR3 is TGTGCCAGCAGCACCGACAGAACCTCTGGAAACACCATATATTTT. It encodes CASSTDRTSGNTIYF.

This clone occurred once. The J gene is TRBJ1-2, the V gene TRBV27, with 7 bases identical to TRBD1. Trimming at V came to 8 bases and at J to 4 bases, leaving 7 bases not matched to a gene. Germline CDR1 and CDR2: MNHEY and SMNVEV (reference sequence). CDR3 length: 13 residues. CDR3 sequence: CASSLGGGYGYTF. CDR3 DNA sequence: TGTGCCAGCTCGTTAGGGGGCGGCTATGGCTACACCTTC.

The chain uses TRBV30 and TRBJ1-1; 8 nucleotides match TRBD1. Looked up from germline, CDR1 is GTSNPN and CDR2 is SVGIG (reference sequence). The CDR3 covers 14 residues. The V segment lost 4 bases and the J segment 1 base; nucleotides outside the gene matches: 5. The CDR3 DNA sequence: TGTGCCTGGAATAGGGACAGGAGGAACACTGAAGCTTTCTTT. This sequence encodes CAWNRDRRNTEAFF.

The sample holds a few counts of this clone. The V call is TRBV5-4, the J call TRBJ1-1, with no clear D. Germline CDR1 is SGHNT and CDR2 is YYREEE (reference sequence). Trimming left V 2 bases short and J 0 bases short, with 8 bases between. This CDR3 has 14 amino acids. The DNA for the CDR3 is TGTGCCAGCAGCTTCAGTCAGATGAACACTGAAGCTTTCTTT. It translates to CASSFSQMNTEAFF. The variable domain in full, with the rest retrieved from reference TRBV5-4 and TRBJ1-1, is ETGVTQSPTHLIKTRGQQVTLRCSSQSGHNTVSWYQQALGQGPQFIFQYYREEENGRGNFPPRFSGLQFPNYSSELNVNALELDDSALYLCASSFSQMNTEAFFGQGTRLTVV.

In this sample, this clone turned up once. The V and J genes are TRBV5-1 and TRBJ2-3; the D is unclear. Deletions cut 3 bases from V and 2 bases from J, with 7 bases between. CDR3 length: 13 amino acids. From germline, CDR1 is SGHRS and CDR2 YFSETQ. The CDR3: CASSYTDTDTQYF. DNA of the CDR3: TGCGCCAGCAGCTATACAGACACAGATACGCAGTATTTT.

Here the CDR3 DNA reads TGTGCCAGTAGTATACGCCACAGGGGGAACTATGGCTACACCTTC. Its translation is CASSIRHRGNYGYTF. This chain uses TRBV19 with TRBJ1-2; TRBD1 aligns across 8 bases. The CDR3 runs 15 residues. The trim removed 2 bases at V and 2 bases at J, leaving 4 bases unmatched. The germline gives CDR1 LNHDA, CDR2 SQIVND (reference sequence).

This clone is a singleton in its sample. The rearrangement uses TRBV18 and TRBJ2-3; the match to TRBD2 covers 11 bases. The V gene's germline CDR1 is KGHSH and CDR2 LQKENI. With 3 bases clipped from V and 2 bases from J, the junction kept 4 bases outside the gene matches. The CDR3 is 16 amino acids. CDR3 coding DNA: TGTGCCAGCTCACCCGGGACTAGCGGATTCACAGATACGCAGTATTTT. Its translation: CASSPGTSGFTDTQYF.